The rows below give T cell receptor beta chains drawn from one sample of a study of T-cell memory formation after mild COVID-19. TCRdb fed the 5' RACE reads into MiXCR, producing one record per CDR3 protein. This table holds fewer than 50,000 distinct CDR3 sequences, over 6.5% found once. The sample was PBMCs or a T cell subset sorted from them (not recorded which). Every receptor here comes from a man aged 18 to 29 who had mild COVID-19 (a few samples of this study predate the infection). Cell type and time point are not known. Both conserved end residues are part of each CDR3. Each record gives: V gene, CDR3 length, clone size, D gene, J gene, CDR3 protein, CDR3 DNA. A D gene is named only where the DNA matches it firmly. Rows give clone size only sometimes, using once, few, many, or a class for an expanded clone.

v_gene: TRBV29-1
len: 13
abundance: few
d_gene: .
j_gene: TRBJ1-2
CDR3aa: CSVVPGTLGGYTF
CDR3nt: TGCAGCGTTGTGCCGGGGACCCTAGGGGGCTACACCTTC

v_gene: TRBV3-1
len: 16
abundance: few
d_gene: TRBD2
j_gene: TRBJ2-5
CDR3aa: CASSPVVGGAGETQYF
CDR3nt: TGTGCCAGCAGCCCGGTGGTCGGGGGGGCGGGAGAGACCCAGTACTTC

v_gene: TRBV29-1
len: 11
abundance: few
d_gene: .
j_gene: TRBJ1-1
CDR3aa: CSVCLNTEAFF
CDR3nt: TGCAGCGTCTGCTTGAACACTGAAGCTTTCTTT

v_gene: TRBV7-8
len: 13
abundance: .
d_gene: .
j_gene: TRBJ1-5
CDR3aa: CASSSGSNQPQHF
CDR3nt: TGTGCCAGCAGCTCAGGGAGCAATCAGCCCCAGCATTTT

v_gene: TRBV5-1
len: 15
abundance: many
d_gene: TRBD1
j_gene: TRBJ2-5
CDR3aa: CASSLVTGGAETQYF
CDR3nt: TGCGCCAGCAGCTTGGTGACAGGGGGTGCGGAGACCCAGTACTTC

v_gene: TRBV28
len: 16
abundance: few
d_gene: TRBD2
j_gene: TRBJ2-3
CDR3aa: CASSFPPGGHTDTQYF
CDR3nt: TGTGCCAGCAGTTTCCCCCCGGGGGGGCACACAGATACGCAGTATTTT

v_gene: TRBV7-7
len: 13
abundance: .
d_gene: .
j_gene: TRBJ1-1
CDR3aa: CASSTDLNTEAFF
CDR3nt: TGTGCCAGCAGTACAGATCTTAACACTGAAGCTTTCTTT

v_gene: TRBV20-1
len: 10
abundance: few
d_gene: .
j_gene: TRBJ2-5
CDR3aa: CSANQETQYF
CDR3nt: TGCAGTGCCAACCAAGAGACCCAGTACTTC

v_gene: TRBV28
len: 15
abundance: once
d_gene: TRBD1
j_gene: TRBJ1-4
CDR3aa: CASSLTGTANEKLFF
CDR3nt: TGTGCCAGCAGCCTTACCGGGACAGCTAATGAAAAACTGTTTTTT

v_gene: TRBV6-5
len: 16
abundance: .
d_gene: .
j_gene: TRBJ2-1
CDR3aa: CASSFQDASSYNEQFF
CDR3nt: TGTGCCAGCAGTTTCCAGGACGCGAGCTCCTACAATGAGCAGTTCTTC

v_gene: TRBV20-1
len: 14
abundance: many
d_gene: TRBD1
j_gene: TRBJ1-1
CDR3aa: CSASWDRVGGSAFF
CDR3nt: TGCAGTGCTAGTTGGGACAGGGTTGGGGGATCTGCTTTCTTT

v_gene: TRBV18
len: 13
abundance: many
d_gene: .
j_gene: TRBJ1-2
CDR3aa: CASTPQGGDGYTF
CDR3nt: TGTGCCAGCACTCCCCAGGGAGGTGATGGCTACACCTTC

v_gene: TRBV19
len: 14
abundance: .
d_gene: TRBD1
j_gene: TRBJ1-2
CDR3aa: CASSPGGENYGYTF
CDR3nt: TGTGCCAGTAGTCCAGGGGGAGAGAACTATGGCTACACCTTC

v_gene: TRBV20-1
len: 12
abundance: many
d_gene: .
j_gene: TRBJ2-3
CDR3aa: CSARAAPDTQYF
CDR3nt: TGCAGTGCTAGGGCGGCACCAGATACGCAGTATTTT

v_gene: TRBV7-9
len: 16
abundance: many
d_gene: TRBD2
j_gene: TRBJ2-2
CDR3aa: CASSPQPSGGIGELFF
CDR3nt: TGTGCCAGCAGCCCCCAGCCTAGCGGGGGAATCGGGGAGCTGTTTTTT

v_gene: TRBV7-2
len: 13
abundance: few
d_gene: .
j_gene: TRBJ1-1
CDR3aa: CASSYDRNTEAFF
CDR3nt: TGTGCCAGCAGCTATGACAGGAACACTGAAGCTTTCTTT

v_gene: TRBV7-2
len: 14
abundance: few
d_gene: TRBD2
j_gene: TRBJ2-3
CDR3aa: CASSPGLAMNTQYF
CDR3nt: TGTGCCAGCAGCCCGGGACTAGCGATGAATACGCAGTATTTT

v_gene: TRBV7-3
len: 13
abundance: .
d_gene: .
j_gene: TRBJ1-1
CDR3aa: CASSLILNTEAFF
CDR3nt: TGTGCCAGCAGCTTAATCCTGAACACTGAAGCTTTCTTT

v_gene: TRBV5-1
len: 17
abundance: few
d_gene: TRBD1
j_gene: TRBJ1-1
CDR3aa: CASSSRTGESMNTEAFF
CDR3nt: TGCGCCAGCAGCTCCAGGACAGGGGAGAGCATGAACACTGAAGCTTTCTTT

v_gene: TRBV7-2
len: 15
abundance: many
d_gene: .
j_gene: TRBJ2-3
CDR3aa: CASSLGSEFTDTQYF
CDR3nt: TGTGCCAGCAGCTTAGGGTCAGAATTCACAGATACGCAGTATTTT

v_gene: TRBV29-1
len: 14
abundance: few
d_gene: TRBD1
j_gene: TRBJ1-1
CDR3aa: CSARRGLAYTEAFF
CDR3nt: TGCAGCGCTCGTAGGGGGCTAGCGTACACTGAAGCTTTCTTT

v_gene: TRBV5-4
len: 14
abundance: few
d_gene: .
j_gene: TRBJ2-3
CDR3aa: CASAWASGTDTQYF
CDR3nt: TGTGCCAGCGCTTGGGCTAGCGGCACAGATACGCAGTATTTT

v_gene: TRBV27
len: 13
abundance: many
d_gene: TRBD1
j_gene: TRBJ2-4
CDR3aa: CASSRQGENIQYF
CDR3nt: TGTGCCAGCAGTCGACAGGGGGAGAACATTCAGTACTTC

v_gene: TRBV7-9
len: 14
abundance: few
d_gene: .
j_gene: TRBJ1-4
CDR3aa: CASSLGGTREKLFF
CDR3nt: TGTGCCAGCAGCTTGGGGGGGACAAGGGAAAAACTGTTTTTT

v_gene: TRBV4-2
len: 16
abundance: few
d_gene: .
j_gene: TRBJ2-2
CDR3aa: CASSQPGRKFAGELFF
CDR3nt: TGTGCCAGCAGCCAACCGGGACGGAAGTTCGCCGGGGAGCTGTTTTTT

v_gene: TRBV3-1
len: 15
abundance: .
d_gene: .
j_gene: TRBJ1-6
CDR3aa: CASSPLRRGNSPLHF
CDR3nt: TGTGCCAGCAGCCCTCTAAGGCGGGGGAATTCACCCCTCCACTTT

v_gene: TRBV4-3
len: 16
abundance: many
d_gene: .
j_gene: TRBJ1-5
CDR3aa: CASSQDYGREYQPQHF
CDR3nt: TGCGCCAGCAGCCAAGATTATGGGAGGGAGTATCAGCCCCAGCATTTT

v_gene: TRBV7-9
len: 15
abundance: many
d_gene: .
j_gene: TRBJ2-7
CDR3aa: CASSLQPPSSYEQYF
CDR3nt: TGTGCCAGCAGCCTTCAACCACCCAGCTCCTACGAGCAGTACTTC

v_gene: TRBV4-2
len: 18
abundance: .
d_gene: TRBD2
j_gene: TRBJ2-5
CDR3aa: CASSQGEGLAGSRETQYF
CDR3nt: TGTGCCAGCAGCCAAGGAGAGGGACTAGCGGGGAGTCGGGAGACCCAGTACTTC

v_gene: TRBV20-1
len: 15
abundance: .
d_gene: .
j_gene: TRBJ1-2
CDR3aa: CSATSATAFGYGYTF
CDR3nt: TGCAGTGCTACCTCGGCCACGGCGTTTGGCTATGGCTACACCTTC

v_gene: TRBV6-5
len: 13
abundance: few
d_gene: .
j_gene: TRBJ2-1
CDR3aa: CASSYSGLREQFF
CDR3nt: TGTGCCAGCAGTTACTCGGGGTTGCGTGAGCAGTTCTTC

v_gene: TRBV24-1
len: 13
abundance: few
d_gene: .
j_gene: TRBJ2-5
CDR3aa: CAVRSGAGETQYF
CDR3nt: TGTGCCGTCAGATCAGGGGCGGGGGAGACCCAGTACTTC

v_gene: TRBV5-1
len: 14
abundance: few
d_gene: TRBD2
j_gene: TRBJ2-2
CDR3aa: CASSLGSGTGELFF
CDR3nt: TGCGCCAGCAGCTTGGGTAGCGGGACCGGGGAGCTGTTTTTT

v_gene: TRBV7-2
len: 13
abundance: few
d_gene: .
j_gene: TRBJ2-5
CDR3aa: CASSPKGGETQYF
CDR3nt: TGTGCCAGCAGCCCGAAAGGGGGTGAGACCCAGTACTTC

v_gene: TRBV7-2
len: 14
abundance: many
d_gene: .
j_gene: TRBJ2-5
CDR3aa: CASSYRAGQETQYF
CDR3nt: TGTGCCAGCAGCTACAGGGCAGGCCAAGAGACCCAGTACTTC

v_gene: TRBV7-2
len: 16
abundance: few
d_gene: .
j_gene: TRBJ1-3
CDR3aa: CASSLEGANSGNTIYF
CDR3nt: TGTGCCAGCAGCTTAGAAGGGGCAAACTCTGGAAACACCATATATTTT

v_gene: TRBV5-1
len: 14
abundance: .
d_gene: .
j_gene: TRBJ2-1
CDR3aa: CASSRGGARDEQFF
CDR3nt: TGCGCCTCCTCCAGGGGCGGGGCGAGGGATGAGCAGTTCTTC

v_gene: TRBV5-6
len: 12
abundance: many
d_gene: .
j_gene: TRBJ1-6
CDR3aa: CASTVWNSPLHF
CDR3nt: TGTGCCAGCACCGTCTGGAATTCACCCCTCCACTTT

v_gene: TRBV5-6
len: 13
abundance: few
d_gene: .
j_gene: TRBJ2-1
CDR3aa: CASSLLGLNEQFF
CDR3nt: TGTGCCAGCAGCTTGTTGGGGCTCAATGAGCAGTTCTTC

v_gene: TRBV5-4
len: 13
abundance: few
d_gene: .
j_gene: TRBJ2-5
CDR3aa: CASSLMERETQYF
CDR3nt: TGTGCCAGCAGCTTAATGGAACGGGAGACCCAGTACTTC

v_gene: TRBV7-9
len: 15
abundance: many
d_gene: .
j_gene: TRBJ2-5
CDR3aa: CASSLYGLAQETQYF
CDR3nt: TGTGCCAGCAGCTTATATGGTCTAGCACAAGAGACCCAGTACTTC

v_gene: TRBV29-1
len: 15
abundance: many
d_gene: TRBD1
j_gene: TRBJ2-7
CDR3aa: CSVVFGTGGYYEQYF
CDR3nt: TGCAGCGTTGTGTTCGGGACAGGGGGTTACTACGAGCAGTACTTC

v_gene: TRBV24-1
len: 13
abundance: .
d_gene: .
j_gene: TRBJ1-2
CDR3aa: CATSFRGADGYTF
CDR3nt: TGTGCCACCAGCTTTAGGGGGGCCGATGGCTACACCTTC

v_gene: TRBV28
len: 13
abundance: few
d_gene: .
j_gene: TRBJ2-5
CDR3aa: CASSFTSVKTQYF
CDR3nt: TGTGCCAGCAGTTTCACTAGTGTAAAGACCCAGTACTTC

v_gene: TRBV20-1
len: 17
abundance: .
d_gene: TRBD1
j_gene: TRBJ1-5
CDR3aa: CSARYIPGQGINQPQHF
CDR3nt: TGCAGTGCGCGCTACATCCCGGGACAGGGAATCAATCAGCCCCAGCATTTT

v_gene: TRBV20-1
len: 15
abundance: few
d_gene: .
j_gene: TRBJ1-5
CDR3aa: CSARGGTFTNQPQHF
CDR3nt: TGCAGTGCTAGAGGTGGGACATTCACTAATCAGCCCCAGCATTTT

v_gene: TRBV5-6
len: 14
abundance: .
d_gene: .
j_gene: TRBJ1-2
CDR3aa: CASSSAFGTYGYTF
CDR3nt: TGTGCCAGCAGCTCTGCTTTCGGAACCTATGGCTACACCTTC

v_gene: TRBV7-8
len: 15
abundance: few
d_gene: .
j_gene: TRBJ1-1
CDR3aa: CASSPQAGAGTEAFF
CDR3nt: TGTGCCAGCAGCCCCCAAGCGGGGGCGGGCACTGAAGCTTTCTTT

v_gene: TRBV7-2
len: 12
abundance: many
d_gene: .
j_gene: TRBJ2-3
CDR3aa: CASSPPSDTQYF
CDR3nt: TGTGCCAGCAGCCCTCCGAGCGATACGCAGTATTTT

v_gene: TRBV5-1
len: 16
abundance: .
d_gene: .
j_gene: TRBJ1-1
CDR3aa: CASSWTGGGESTEAFF
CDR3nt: TGCGCCAGCAGCTGGACCGGGGGGGGCGAGAGCACTGAAGCTTTCTTT

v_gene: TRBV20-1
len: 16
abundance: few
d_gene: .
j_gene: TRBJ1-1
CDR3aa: CSARDGSGGRNTEAFF
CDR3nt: TGCAGTGCTAGAGATGGATCGGGGGGCCGGAACACTGAAGCTTTCTTT

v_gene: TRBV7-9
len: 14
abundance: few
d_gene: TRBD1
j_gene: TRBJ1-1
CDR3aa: CASSVGQVNTEAFF
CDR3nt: TGTGCCAGCAGCGTCGGACAGGTGAACACTGAAGCTTTCTTT

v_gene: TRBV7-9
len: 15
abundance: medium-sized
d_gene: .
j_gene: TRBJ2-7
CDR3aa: CASSRLGDRSYEQYF
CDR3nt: TGTGCCAGCAGCCGCCTTGGGGATCGCTCCTACGAGCAGTACTTC